The source of this TCR beta chain is a study of cytomegalovirus exposure and HLA in healthy donors. Overall study findings and caveats: TCR beta chains numbering 164 were designated cytomegalovirus-associated.

Profiling relied on immunoSEQ multiplex PCR, and the TCRdb table lists in-frame clones only, not all of them. The sample shows approximately 180,000 clones, 87% of them seen only once. A word on this clone: Its specificity is not known.

The receptor was derived from a woman aged 25 to 39 in good health and CMV-seronegative. The sample consisted of PBMCs.

The CDR3 DNA reads as TGTGCCAGCAGCGCCGGGGCAGGGGGCGTAAATCAGCCCCAGCATTTT. It specifies CASSAGAGGVNQPQHF. The genes are TRBV5-4 and TRBJ1-5; 8 bases match TRBD1. CDR1 is SGHNT, CDR2 YYREEE, per germline (reference sequence). The ends lost 4 bases at V and 4 bases at J; junction bases unmatched: 10. This CDR3 region has 16 residues.